This TCR beta chain was recorded in a study of T cell responses to AZD1222 COVID-19 vaccine. Turning to the study itself: Second-dose schedules of about 4 or about 12 weeks were combined.

Germline values: CDR1 LNHDA, CDR2 SQIVND (reference sequence). V shed 5 bases, J shed 4 bases, and the junction held 6 bases outside the gene matches. This CDR3 is built from 15 residues. A remark on this clone: Its antigen is not identified.

The method was immunoSEQ multiplex PCR; TCRdb's version includes in-frame clones alone and lacks a portion of them. The sample includes 150,000 to 200,000 clones, 90% to 95% of them seen just once. Study findings and constraints: Just a handful of people given AZD1222 tested seropositive at baseline. Regions 160-218 and 743-854 held dominance among vaccine-associated CD4 TCRs, which spanned spike.

This sample comprised peripheral blood, obtained on day 0 of AZD1222 vaccination. This TCR derives from an adult in good health. The chain couples TRBV19 to TRBJ2-3; 10 positions match TRBD2. The DNA for the CDR3 is TGTGCCAGTAGTTCTAGCGGGGGTATCGCAGATACGCAGTATTTT. Its protein product is CASSSSGGIADTQYF.